A selection of T cell receptor beta chains follows, all from one sample in a study of T-cell memory formation after mild COVID-19. A single record per CDR3 protein comes from TCRdb applying MiXCR to the 5' RACE reads. Of about 560,000 distinct CDR3 sequences in the sample, roughly a sixth were seen once. The sequencing input was PBMCs or a T cell subset sorted from them (not recorded which). These receptors all stem from an adult woman who had mild COVID-19 (a few samples of this study predate the infection). Cell type and time point are not known. Both conserved end residues are part of each CDR3. A D gene is named only where the DNA matches it firmly. Clone size is shown for a subset of rows, as once, few, many or a class of expanded clone.

V: TRBV20-1
D: NA
size: NA
J: TRBJ1-1
CDR3: CSAPRQTKPEAFF
DNA: TGCAGTGCTCCGCGACAGACAAAGCCAGAAGCTTTCTTT

V: TRBV7-9
D: NA
size: few
J: TRBJ2-3
CDR3: CASSLEAGLVTDTQYF
DNA: TGTGCCAGCAGCTTAGAAGCGGGTCTGGTCACAGATACGCAGTATTTT

V: TRBV6-6
D: NA
size: few
J: TRBJ1-1
CDR3: CASIRGHPNTEAFF
DNA: TGTGCCAGCATCCGAGGACACCCGAACACTGAAGCTTTCTTT

V: TRBV4-1
D: TRBD2
size: NA
J: TRBJ2-5
CDR3: CASSQVGGGGETQYF
DNA: TGCGCCAGCAGCCAAGTAGGCGGGGGTGGAGAGACCCAGTACTTC

V: TRBV2
D: TRBD1
size: NA
J: TRBJ1-5
CDR3: CASSVGQGKGNQPQHF
DNA: TGTGCCAGCAGTGTGGGACAGGGTAAGGGCAATCAGCCCCAGCATTTT

V: TRBV5-5
D: TRBD1
size: NA
J: TRBJ2-2
CDR3: CASSLYPGTGAAGELFF
DNA: TGTGCCAGCAGCTTGTATCCCGGGACAGGGGCGGCCGGGGAGCTGTTTTTT

V: TRBV20-1
D: TRBD1
size: few
J: TRBJ1-1
CDR3: CSASAGTGNTEAFF
DNA: TGCAGTGCTAGCGCCGGGACAGGGAACACTGAAGCTTTCTTT

V: TRBV5-1
D: NA
size: few
J: TRBJ2-1
CDR3: CASSLSVMDEQFF
DNA: TGCGCCAGCAGCTTGAGTGTCATGGATGAGCAGTTCTTC

V: TRBV29-1
D: NA
size: few
J: TRBJ1-2
CDR3: CSVERIQPPYGYTF
DNA: TGCAGCGTTGAAAGAATTCAACCCCCCTATGGCTACACCTTC

V: TRBV10-3
D: NA
size: few
J: TRBJ1-1
CDR3: CAISDAPANTEAFF
DNA: TGTGCCATCAGTGACGCACCCGCGAACACTGAAGCTTTCTTT

V: TRBV3-1
D: NA
size: NA
J: TRBJ1-1
CDR3: CASSRRAEAFF
DNA: TGTGCCAGCAGTCGTAGGGCTGAAGCTTTCTTT

V: TRBV29-1
D: TRBD1
size: NA
J: TRBJ1-1
CDR3: CSVFTGGKTEAFF
DNA: TGCAGCGTTTTCACAGGGGGCAAAACTGAAGCTTTCTTT

V: TRBV20-1
D: NA
size: few
J: TRBJ2-7
CDR3: CSARALYEQYF
DNA: TGCAGTGCTAGAGCTCTCTACGAGCAGTACTTC

V: TRBV7-9
D: TRBD1
size: few
J: TRBJ2-3
CDR3: CASSSGTGEEDTQYF
DNA: TGTGCCAGCAGCTCAGGGACAGGGGAGGAAGATACGCAGTATTTT

V: TRBV30
D: TRBD1
size: few
J: TRBJ2-1
CDR3: CAFQGVGNEQFF
DNA: TGTGCCTTCCAGGGGGTGGGGAATGAGCAGTTCTTC

V: TRBV24-1
D: TRBD1
size: few
J: TRBJ1-2
CDR3: CATSDRGTGNGYTF
DNA: TGTGCCACCAGTGACCGGGGGACAGGGAACGGCTACACCTTC

V: TRBV4-1
D: NA
size: NA
J: TRBJ2-3
CDR3: CASSQEGSGRWDTQYF
DNA: TGCGCCAGCAGCCAAGAGGGCAGTGGGCGGTGGGATACGCAGTATTTT

V: TRBV10-3
D: NA
size: NA
J: TRBJ1-1
CDR3: CAISDLGFKPEAFF
DNA: TGTGCCATCAGTGACCTGGGTTTCAAACCTGAAGCTTTCTTT

V: TRBV12-3/TRBV12-4
D: NA
size: NA
J: TRBJ1-5
CDR3: CASSLRPWSSQPQHF
DNA: TGTGCCAGCAGTTTACGCCCGTGGAGCTCCCAGCCCCAGCATTTT

V: TRBV24-1
D: NA
size: few
J: TRBJ2-2
CDR3: CATSEVGYTGELFF
DNA: TGTGCCACCAGTGAAGTAGGGTACACCGGGGAGCTGTTTTTT

V: TRBV18
D: NA
size: NA
J: TRBJ2-3
CDR3: CASSPDLADTQYF
DNA: TGTGCCAGCTCGCCAGACCTGGCAGATACGCAGTATTTT

V: TRBV24-1
D: NA
size: NA
J: TRBJ2-1
CDR3: CATSPQDNEQFF
DNA: TGTGCCACCAGTCCGCAGGATAATGAGCAGTTCTTC

V: TRBV24-1
D: NA
size: few
J: TRBJ2-3
CDR3: CATSDQGVRQYF
DNA: TGTGCCACCAGTGATCAAGGGGTCAGACAGTATTTT

V: TRBV30
D: TRBD2
size: many
J: TRBJ2-7
CDR3: CARTLAGSGEQYF
DNA: TGTGCTCGGACACTAGCGGGGTCCGGCGAGCAGTACTTC

V: TRBV9
D: TRBD1
size: NA
J: TRBJ2-2
CDR3: CASSITSGQGNTGELFF
DNA: TGTGCCAGCAGCATTACCTCGGGACAGGGGAACACCGGGGAGCTGTTTTTT

V: TRBV5-5
D: NA
size: few
J: TRBJ1-6
CDR3: CASSVHTVLNSPLHF
DNA: TGTGCCAGCAGCGTCCATACAGTGTTGAATTCACCCCTCCACTTT

V: TRBV7-9
D: NA
size: few
J: TRBJ2-1
CDR3: CASSLIGVGNEQFF
DNA: TGTGCCAGCAGCCTCATTGGGGTGGGCAATGAGCAGTTCTTC

V: TRBV2
D: TRBD2
size: few
J: TRBJ2-1
CDR3: CASRGLAGSYNEQFF
DNA: TGTGCCAGCAGGGGACTAGCGGGCTCCTACAATGAGCAGTTCTTC

V: TRBV3-1
D: NA
size: many
J: TRBJ1-5
CDR3: CASSQGANQPQHF
DNA: TGTGCCAGCAGCCAAGGCGCTAATCAGCCCCAGCATTTT

V: TRBV7-7
D: NA
size: NA
J: TRBJ1-2
CDR3: CASSLRQVGGVVGYTF
DNA: TGTGCCAGCAGCTTAAGACAGGTTGGCGGGGTCGTTGGCTACACCTTC

V: TRBV12-3/TRBV12-4
D: NA
size: few
J: TRBJ1-1
CDR3: CASSLTDIMNTEAFF
DNA: TGTGCCAGCAGTCTCACGGATATTATGAACACTGAAGCTTTCTTT

V: TRBV6-1
D: NA
size: NA
J: TRBJ2-5
CDR3: CASSENWRGETQYF
DNA: TGTGCCAGCAGTGAAAACTGGCGGGGAGAGACCCAGTACTTC

V: TRBV2
D: NA
size: NA
J: TRBJ2-1
CDR3: CASRTQGFGSNEQFF
DNA: TGTGCCAGCAGAACGCAGGGTTTTGGCTCCAATGAGCAGTTCTTC

V: TRBV9
D: TRBD1
size: few
J: TRBJ1-4
CDR3: CASSPRDRGNPASTNEKLFF
DNA: TGTGCCAGCAGCCCCCGGGACAGGGGGAACCCGGCATCAACTAATGAAAAACTGTTTTTT

V: TRBV5-6
D: NA
size: few
J: TRBJ2-5
CDR3: CASSLVLQGTLGAETQYF
DNA: TGTGCCAGCAGCCTGGTCCTACAGGGAACTCTTGGCGCGGAGACCCAGTACTTC

V: TRBV5-6
D: TRBD2
size: NA
J: TRBJ2-1
CDR3: CASSPPSSGRTYNEQFF
DNA: TGTGCCAGCAGCCCGCCCTCCAGCGGGAGAACCTACAATGAGCAGTTCTTC